Presented here are 17 T cell receptor beta chains from one specimen sequenced in a study of T-cell memory formation after mild COVID-19. TCRdb reprocessed the 5' RACE reads with MiXCR, giving one entry per CDR3 protein. This sample carries roughly 150,000 distinct CDR3 sequences, 10% to 15% of them seen once, and the ten largest clones take approximately 3.4%. The sample was PBMCs or a T cell subset sorted from them (not recorded which). All receptors come from a man between 18 and 35 years old who had mild COVID-19 (a few samples of this study predate the infection). Cell type and time point are not known.

This clonotype was seen a handful of times. The rearrangement links TRBV4-2 to TRBJ2-2; D might be TRBD1 (6 bases). CDR1 and CDR2 from the germline V gene are LGHNA and YNFKEQ. The CDR3 sequence is 16 residues long. V shed 0 bases and J shed 0 bases, with 8 bases lying between them. The CDR3 nucleotides read TGTGCCAGCAGCCAAGAAGGACAGCCGAACACCGGGGAGCTGTTTTTT. Protein sequence: CASSQEGQPNTGELFF.

In its sample, this clonotype was seen a few times. This chain joins TRBV6-5 and TRBJ2-1; D uncertain. The CDR3 extends over 13 amino acids. Germline values: CDR1 MNHEY, CDR2 SVGAGI. The V end lost 2 bases, the J end lost 10 bases, and 12 bases lay between the germline ends. In DNA form, the CDR3 reads TGTGCCAGCAGTTACCAAGGTAGCCGGGAGCAGTTCTTC. Its protein is CASSYQGSREQFF.

This chain joins TRBV9 and TRBJ2-5; 10 nucleotides match TRBD2. Germline V gene sequence: CDR1 SGDLS, CDR2 YYNGEE. V shed 3 bases, J shed 2 bases, and the junction held 7 bases outside the gene matches. The CDR3 runs to 16 residues. The CDR3 bases are TGTGCCAGCAGCGCGTTAGCGGGGGGTAGACAAGAGACCCAGTACTTC. Protein: CASSALAGGRQETQYF.

The chain employs TRBV15 and TRBJ2-5; D gene ambiguous. V lost 4 bases and J lost 5, with 14 bases in between. The CDR3 length is 14 residues. Germline V gene lookup returns CDR1 LNHNV and CDR2 YYDKDF (reference sequence). DNA for the CDR3: TGTGCCACCAGCAACTCCGTACTTCACGAGACCCAGTACTTC. As protein: CATSNSVLHETQYF. The full variable domain, its missing parts supplied by reference TRBV15 and TRBJ2-5, is DAMVIQNPRYQVTQFGKPVTLSCSQTLNHNVMYWYQQKSSQAPKLLFHYYDKDFNNEADTPDNFQSRRPNTSFCFLDIRSPGLGDTAMYLCATSNSVLHETQYFGPGTRLLVL.

This clonotype was recorded a few times. This chain uses TRBV12-3 or TRBV12-4 with TRBJ1-2, with D maybe TRBD1 (5 bases). Trimming shortened V by 5 bases and J by 5 bases, and 15 bases separated the two germline ends. The CDR3 contains 14 residues. The CDR3 DNA is TGTGCCAGCAGTCCGGGACTGGCCCTTTATGGCTACACCTTC. Amino acid sequence: CASSPGLALYGYTF.

The CDR3: CARATGTANTEAFF. In DNA form, the CDR3 reads TGTGCCAGAGCGACGGGGACGGCGAACACTGAAGCTTTCTTT. The gene calls are TRBV19 and TRBJ1-1, with TRBD1 as a possible D gene (5 bases). There are 14 residues in the CDR3. Per germline, CDR1 LNHDA and CDR2 SQIVND (reference sequence). V lost 9 bases, J lost 1 base, and 15 bases lay in between.

This clonotype was seen more than once but under ten times. The chain links TRBV6-6 to TRBJ2-5, with D perhaps TRBD2 (7 bases). The CDR3 consists of 12 residues. Looked up from germline, CDR1 is MNHNY and CDR2 is SVGAGI (reference sequence). The V end lost 11 bases, the J end lost 5 bases, and 15 bases lay between the germline ends. CDR3 loop: CAGRGAGETQYF. The CDR3 DNA reads TGTGCCGGACGGGGGGCCGGGGAGACCCAGTACTTC.

In its sample, this clonotype was seen a few times. The rearrangement links TRBV5-6 to TRBJ2-4; 8 bases map to TRBD2. V lost 4 bases to trimming and J lost 5 bases; unmatched junction nucleotides: 2. Germline V gene lookup returns CDR1 SGHDT and CDR2 YYEEEE. This CDR3 region has 13 residues. CDR3 nucleotides: TGTGCCAGCAGCATTAGCGGGGAAAACATTCAGTACTTC. Translated: CASSISGENIQYF.

The chain employs TRBV7-2 and TRBJ2-7; the D is unclear. V was cut by 1 base and J by 5 bases, with 9 bases left in between. CDR3 length: 13 amino acids. The V gene's germline CDR1 is SGHTA and CDR2 FQGNSA. The CDR3 coding sequence is TGTGCCAGCAGCTTAGGGGCGGCGGACGAGCAGTACGTC. It is translated as CASSLGAADEQYV.

The gene calls are TRBV7-3 and TRBJ2-2; tentative D call: TRBD2 (5 bases). The V gene's germline CDR1 is SGHTA and CDR2 FQGTGA. V lost 2 bases to trimming and J lost 7 bases, with 8 bases between them. The CDR3 length is 13 residues. CDR3 bases: TGTGCCAGCAGCTTATCGGAGGTCGGGGAGCTGTTTTTT. Translated, it gives CASSLSEVGELFF. The full variable domain, rest sourced from reference TRBV7-3 and TRBJ2-2, is GAGVSQTPSNKVTEKGKYVELRCDPISGHTALYWYRQSLGQGPEFLIYFQGTGAADDSGLPNDRFFAVRPEGSVSTLKIQRTERGDSAVYLCASSLSEVGELFFGEGSRLTVL.

The chain recombines TRBV24-1 with TRBJ1-2; D is ambiguous. This CDR3 contains 14 residues. Germline-derived CDR1 and CDR2 are KGHDR and SFDVKD. Trimming shortened V by 6 bases and J by 1 base, and 11 bases separated the two germline ends. As DNA, the CDR3 is TGTGCCACCAGTCGTTGGCGGTGTAACTATGGCTACACCTTC. Residues: CATSRWRCNYGYTF.

This clonotype was detected a few times. CDR3 in DNA: TGCAGTGCTAGAGATTTGAGACTTCGACTAGCGGGGGATATGGCTTGGACCCAGTACTTC. Encoded protein: CSARDLRLRLAGDMAWTQYF. The V gene is TRBV20-1, the J gene TRBJ2-5; TRBD2 matches 12 bases. The CDR3 runs 20 residues. Trimming cost V 0 bases and J 7 bases; bases outside gene matches: 21. Per the germline V gene, CDR1 is DFQATT and CDR2 is SNEGSKA (reference sequence).

The gene calls are TRBV5-1 and TRBJ2-3; 8 nucleotides match TRBD1. The germline V gene encodes CDR1 SGHRS and CDR2 YFSETQ. The CDR3 is 15 residues long. Trimming took 4 bases from V and 2 from J; bases not matched to a gene: 6. The CDR3 nucleotides read TGCGCCAGCAGCGTTCGGGACAGGTACACAGATACGCAGTATTTT. This sequence encodes CASSVRDRYTDTQYF.

The chain is built from TRBV11-2 and TRBJ2-4; the match to TRBD2 covers 7 bases. CDR1 and CDR2 from the germline V gene are SGHAT and FQNNGV. V lost 1 base to trimming and J lost 3 bases; unmatched junction nucleotides: 3. This CDR3 is built from 15 residues. CDR3 DNA sequence: TGTGCCAGCAGCTTAGGAGCGGGGCACAAAAACATTCAGTACTTC. Translating it yields CASSLGAGHKNIQYF.

In this sample, this clonotype turned up many times. The rearrangement links TRBV7-2 to TRBJ1-5; no clear D. Germline V gene sequence: CDR1 SGHTA, CDR2 FQGNSA. The CDR3 is 13 amino acids. V was pared by 1 base and J by 5 bases, with 6 bases between. CDR3 region: CASSLGMDQPQHF. The CDR3 DNA sequence: TGTGCCAGCAGCTTAGGGATGGATCAGCCCCAGCATTTT.

This clonotype was found a few times. V gene TRBV9 combines with J gene TRBJ2-7; 7 positions agree with TRBD2. Germline values: CDR1 SGDLS, CDR2 YYNGEE. The J segment lost 3 bases and the V segment lost 4 bases, leaving 13 bases of the junction unmatched. The CDR3 loop spans 16 amino acids. DNA for the CDR3: TGTGCCAGCAGCCCCGGGGGAGCTAGCGGTCTCTACGAGCAGTACTTC. Residues: CASSPGGASGLYEQYF.

The V and J genes are TRBV4-2 and TRBJ2-2; TRBD2 agrees at 10 bases. The germline CDR1 and CDR2 sequences are LGHNA and YNFKEQ. CDR3 size: 17 residues. Unmatched junction bases numbered 8, after V lost 4 bases and J lost 3 bases. The CDR3 loop is CASSRHSGGHDTGELFF. Here the CDR3 DNA reads TGTGCCAGCAGCCGCCATAGCGGGGGGCACGACACCGGGGAGCTGTTTTTT.